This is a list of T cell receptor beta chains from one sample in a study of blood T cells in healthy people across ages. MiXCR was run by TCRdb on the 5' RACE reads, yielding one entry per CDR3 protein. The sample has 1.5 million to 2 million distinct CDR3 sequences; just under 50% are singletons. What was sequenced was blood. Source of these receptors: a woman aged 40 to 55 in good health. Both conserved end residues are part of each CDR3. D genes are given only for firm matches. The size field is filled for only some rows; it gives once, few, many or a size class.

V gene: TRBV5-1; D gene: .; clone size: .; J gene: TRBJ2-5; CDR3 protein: CASSPQAVKETQYF; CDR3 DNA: TGCGCCAGCAGCCCCCAGGCGGTAAAAGAGACCCAGTACTTC
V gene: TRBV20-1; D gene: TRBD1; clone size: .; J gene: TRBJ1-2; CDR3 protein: CSARDRGQGTNYTF; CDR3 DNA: TGCAGTGCTAGAGATCGAGGACAGGGGACAAACTACACCTTC
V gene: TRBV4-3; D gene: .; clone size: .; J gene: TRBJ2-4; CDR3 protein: CASSQGTGKNKNIQYF; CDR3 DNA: TGCGCCAGCAGCCAAGGCACAGGGAAGAACAAAAACATTCAGTACTTC
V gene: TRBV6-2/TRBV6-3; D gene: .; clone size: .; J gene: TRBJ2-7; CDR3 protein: CASSYSWQGGGYEQYF; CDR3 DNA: TGTGCCAGCAGTTACTCGTGGCAGGGGGGAGGATACGAGCAGTACTTC
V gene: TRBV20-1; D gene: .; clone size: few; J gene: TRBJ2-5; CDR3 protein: CSARERIGYQETQYF; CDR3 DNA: TGCAGTGCTAGGGAGAGGATAGGGTACCAAGAGACCCAGTACTTC
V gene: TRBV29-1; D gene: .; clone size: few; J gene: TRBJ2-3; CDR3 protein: CSVWDFTDTQYF; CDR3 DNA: TGCAGCGTCTGGGACTTCACAGATACGCAGTATTTT
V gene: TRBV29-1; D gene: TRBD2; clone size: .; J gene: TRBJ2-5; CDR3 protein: CSVRRAGAETQYF; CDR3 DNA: TGCAGCGTTCGTCGAGCGGGGGCTGAGACCCAGTACTTC
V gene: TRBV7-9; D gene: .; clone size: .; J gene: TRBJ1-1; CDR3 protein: CASSDKTVLAEAFF; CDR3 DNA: TGTGCCAGCAGCGATAAGACTGTACTCGCTGAAGCTTTCTTT
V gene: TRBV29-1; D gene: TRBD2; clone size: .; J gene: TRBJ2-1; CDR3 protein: CSVGAGGRDEQFF; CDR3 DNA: TGCAGCGTTGGGGCGGGGGGGCGAGATGAGCAGTTCTTC
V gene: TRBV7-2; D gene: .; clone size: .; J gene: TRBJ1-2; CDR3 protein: CASSTKQGARSYGYTF; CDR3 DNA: TGTGCCAGCAGTACCAAACAGGGCGCAAGATCTTATGGCTACACCTTC
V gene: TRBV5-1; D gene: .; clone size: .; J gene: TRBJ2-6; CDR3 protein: CASSLVPAAGANVLTF; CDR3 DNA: TGCGCCAGCAGCTTGGTGCCAGCTGCTGGGGCCAACGTCCTGACTTTC
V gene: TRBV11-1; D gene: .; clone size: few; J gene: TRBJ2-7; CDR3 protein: CASSDKPGHDSYEQYF; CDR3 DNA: TGTGCCAGCAGCGACAAACCGGGACACGATTCCTACGAGCAGTACTTC
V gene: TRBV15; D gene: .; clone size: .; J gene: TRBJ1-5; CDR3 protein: CATSRALTDRGNQPQHF; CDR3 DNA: TGTGCCACTAGCAGAGCCTTGACAGACCGGGGGAATCAGCCCCAGCATTTT
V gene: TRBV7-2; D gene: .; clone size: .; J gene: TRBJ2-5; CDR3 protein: CASSFDGDSPQETQYF; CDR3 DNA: TGTGCCAGCAGCTTCGACGGGGATAGTCCCCAAGAGACCCAGTACTTC
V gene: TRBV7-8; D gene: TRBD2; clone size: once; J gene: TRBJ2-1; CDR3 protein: CASSSPAGGLREQFF; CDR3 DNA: TGTGCCAGCAGCTCACCAGCGGGGGGGCTTCGTGAGCAGTTCTTC
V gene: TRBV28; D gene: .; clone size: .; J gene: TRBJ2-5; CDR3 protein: CASRAPGIKETQYF; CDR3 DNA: TGTGCCAGCAGAGCCCCAGGGATCAAGGAGACCCAGTACTTC
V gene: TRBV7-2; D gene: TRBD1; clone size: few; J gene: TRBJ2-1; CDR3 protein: CASRRQGDEQFF; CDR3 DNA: TGTGCCAGCAGGCGACAGGGGGATGAGCAGTTCTTC
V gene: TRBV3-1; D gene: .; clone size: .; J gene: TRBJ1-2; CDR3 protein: CTSSQYSAFTF; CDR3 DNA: TGTACCAGCAGCCAGTACTCGGCCTTCACCTTC
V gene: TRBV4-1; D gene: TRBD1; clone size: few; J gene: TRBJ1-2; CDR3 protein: CASRPLRGQDYGYTF; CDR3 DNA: TGCGCCAGCAGGCCTTTGAGGGGGCAAGACTATGGCTACACCTTC
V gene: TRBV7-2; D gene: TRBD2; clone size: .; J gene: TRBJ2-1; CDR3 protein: CASSRMGLAGYNEQFF; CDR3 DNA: TGTGCCAGCAGCCGGATGGGACTAGCGGGTTACAATGAGCAGTTCTTC
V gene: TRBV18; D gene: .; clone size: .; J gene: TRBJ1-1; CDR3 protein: CASSPMGGEQNTEAFF; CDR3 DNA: TGTGCCAGCTCACCTATGGGAGGAGAGCAGAACACTGAAGCTTTCTTT
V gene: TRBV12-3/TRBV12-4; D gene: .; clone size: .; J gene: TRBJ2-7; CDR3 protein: CASSLGAPDEQYF; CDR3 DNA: TGTGCCAGCAGTTTGGGGGCTCCCGACGAGCAGTACTTC
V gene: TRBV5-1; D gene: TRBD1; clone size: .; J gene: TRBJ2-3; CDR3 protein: CASSPGQGAIDTQYF; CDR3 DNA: TGCGCCAGCAGCCCGGGACAGGGGGCCATAGATACGCAGTATTTT
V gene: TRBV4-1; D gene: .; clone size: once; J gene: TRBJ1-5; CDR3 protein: CASSQNRVDQPQHF; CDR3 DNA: TGCGCCAGCAGCCAAAACAGGGTGGATCAGCCCCAGCATTTT
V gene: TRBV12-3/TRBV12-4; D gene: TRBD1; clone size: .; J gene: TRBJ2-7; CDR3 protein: CASSSPDRGGHEQYF; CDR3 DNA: TGTGCCAGCAGTTCACCGGACAGGGGTGGACACGAGCAGTACTTC
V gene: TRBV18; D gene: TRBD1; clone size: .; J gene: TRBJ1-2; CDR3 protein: CASSPPFVDRDGYTF; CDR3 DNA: TGTGCCAGCTCACCACCGTTTGTGGACAGGGACGGCTACACCTTC
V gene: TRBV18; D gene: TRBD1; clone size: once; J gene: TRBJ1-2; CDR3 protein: CASSPGTGSWGYTF; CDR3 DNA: TGTGCCAGCTCACCAGGGACAGGTTCATGGGGCTACACCTTC
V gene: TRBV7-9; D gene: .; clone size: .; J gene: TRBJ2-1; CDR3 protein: CASSLGTSGNERFF; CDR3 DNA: TGTGCCAGCAGCTTAGGGACAAGTGGTAATGAGCGGTTCTTC
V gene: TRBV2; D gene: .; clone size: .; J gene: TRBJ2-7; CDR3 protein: CASSASESRRIQYF; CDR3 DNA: TGTGCCAGCAGTGCTTCCGAATCCCGGCGGATACAGTACTTC
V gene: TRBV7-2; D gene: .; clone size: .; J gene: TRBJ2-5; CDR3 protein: CASSHRPEPQYF; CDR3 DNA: TGTGCCAGCAGCCACCGGCCCGAGCCCCAGTACTTC
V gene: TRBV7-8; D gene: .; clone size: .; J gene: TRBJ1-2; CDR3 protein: CASSLVANGYTF; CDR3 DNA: TGTGCCAGCAGCTTAGTCGCAAACGGCTACACCTTC
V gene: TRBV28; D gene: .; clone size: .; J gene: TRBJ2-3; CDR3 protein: CASRAPGGADTQYF; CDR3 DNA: TGTGCCAGCAGGGCACCTGGGGGCGCAGATACGCAGTATTTT
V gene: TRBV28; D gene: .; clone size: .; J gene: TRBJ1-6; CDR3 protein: CASSPSLGRGSPLHF; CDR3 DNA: TGTGCCAGCAGTCCTTCATTGGGAAGGGGTTCACCCCTCCACTTT
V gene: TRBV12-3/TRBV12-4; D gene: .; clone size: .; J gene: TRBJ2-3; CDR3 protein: CASSLPTDRRTDTQYF; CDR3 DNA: TGTGCCAGCAGTTTGCCTACGGACAGACGCACAGATACGCAGTATTTT
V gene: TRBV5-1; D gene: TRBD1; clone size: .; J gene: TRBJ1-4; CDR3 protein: CASSQVTGPEKLFF; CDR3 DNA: TGCGCCAGCAGCCAAGTGACAGGGCCCGAAAAACTGTTTTTT
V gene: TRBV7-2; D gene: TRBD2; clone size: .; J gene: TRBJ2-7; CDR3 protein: CASSSNAGTSVHEQYF; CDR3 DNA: TGTGCCAGCAGCTCAAACGCGGGGACTAGCGTACACGAGCAGTACTTC
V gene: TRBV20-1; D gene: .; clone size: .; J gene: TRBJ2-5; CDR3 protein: CSADRPDSKETQYF; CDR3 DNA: TGCAGTGCGGACAGACCGGACAGTAAAGAGACCCAGTACTTC
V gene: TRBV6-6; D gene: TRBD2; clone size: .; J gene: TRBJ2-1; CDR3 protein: CASSYSRLAGGYNEQFF; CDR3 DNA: TGTGCCAGCAGTTACTCTCGGCTAGCGGGGGGCTACAATGAGCAGTTCTTC
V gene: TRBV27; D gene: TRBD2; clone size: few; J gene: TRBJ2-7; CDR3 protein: CASSLTGRFYEQYF; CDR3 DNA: TGTGCCAGCAGTCTGACCGGGAGGTTCTACGAGCAGTACTTC
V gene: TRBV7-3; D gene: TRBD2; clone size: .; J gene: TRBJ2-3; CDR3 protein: CASSSLGGSGGYTDTQYF; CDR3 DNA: TGTGCCAGCAGCTCCTTGGGTGGGAGCGGGGGTTACACAGATACGCAGTATTTT
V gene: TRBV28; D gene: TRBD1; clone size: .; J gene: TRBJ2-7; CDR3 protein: CASSPWTGLSYEQYF; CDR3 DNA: TGTGCCAGCAGTCCCTGGACAGGGCTGTCCTACGAGCAGTACTTC
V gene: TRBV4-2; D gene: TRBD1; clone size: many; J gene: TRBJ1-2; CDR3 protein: CASSRTGTGMYGYTF; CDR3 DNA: TGTGCCAGCAGCCGGACCGGGACAGGAATGTATGGCTACACCTTC
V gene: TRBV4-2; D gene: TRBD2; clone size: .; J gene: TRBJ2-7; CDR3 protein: CASSQGILAGPYSYEQYF; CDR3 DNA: TGTGCCAGCAGCCAAGGGATTCTAGCGGGACCCTACTCCTACGAGCAGTACTTC
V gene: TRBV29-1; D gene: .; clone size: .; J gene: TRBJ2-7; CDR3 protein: CSVGSRAGTLTEQYF; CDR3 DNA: TGCAGCGTCGGGTCCCGAGCAGGGACCCTCACCGAGCAGTACTTC
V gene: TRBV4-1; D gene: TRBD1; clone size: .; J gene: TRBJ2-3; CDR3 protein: CASSQDRGQGFTDTQYF; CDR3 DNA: TGCGCCAGCAGCCAAGATAGGGGACAGGGATTCACAGATACGCAGTATTTT
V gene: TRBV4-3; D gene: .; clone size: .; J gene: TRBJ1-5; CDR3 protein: CASSQAEQSQPQHF; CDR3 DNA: TGCGCCAGCAGCCAAGCGGAGCAGAGCCAGCCCCAGCATTTT
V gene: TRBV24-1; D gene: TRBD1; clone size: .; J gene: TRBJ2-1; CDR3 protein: CATSEAPTRGPDEQFF; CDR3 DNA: TGTGCCACCAGTGAGGCTCCTACCAGGGGGCCGGATGAGCAGTTCTTC
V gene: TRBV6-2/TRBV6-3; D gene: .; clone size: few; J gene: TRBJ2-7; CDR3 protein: CASSWQVPSYEQYF; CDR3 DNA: TGTGCCAGCAGTTGGCAGGTACCCTCCTACGAGCAGTACTTC
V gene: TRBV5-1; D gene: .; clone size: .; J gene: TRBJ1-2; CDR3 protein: CASRPAGVLGYGYTF; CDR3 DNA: TGCGCCAGCCGACCGGCCGGGGTACTTGGGTATGGCTACACCTTC
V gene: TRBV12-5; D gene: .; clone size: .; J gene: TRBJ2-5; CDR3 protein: CASGLSNSRGGTQYF; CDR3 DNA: TGTGCTAGTGGTTTGTCAAACTCCAGGGGAGGGACCCAGTACTTC
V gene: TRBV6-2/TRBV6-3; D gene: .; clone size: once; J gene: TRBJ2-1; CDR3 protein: CASSWSGYNEQFF; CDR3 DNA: TGTGCCAGCAGTTGGTCGGGCTACAATGAGCAGTTCTTC
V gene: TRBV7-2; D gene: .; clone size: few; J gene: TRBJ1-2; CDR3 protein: CASSLGGGTNYGYTF; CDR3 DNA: TGTGCCAGCAGCTTAGGCGGGGGGACGAACTATGGCTACACCTTC
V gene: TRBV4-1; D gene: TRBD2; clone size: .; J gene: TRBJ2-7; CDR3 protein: CAGSPGTRYYEQYF; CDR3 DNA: TGCGCCGGCAGTCCCGGGACTAGATACTACGAGCAGTACTTC
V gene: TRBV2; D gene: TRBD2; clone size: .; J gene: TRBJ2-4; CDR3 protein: CASSGVAGGPVNIQYF; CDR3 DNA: TGTGCCAGCAGTGGTGTCGCGGGGGGGCCTGTAAACATTCAGTACTTC
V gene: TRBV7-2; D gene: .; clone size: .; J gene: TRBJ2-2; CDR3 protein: CASSLKQGGTGELFF; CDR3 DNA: TGTGCCAGCAGCTTAAAACAGGGCGGCACCGGGGAGCTGTTTTTT
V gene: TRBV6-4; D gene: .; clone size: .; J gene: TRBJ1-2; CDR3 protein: CASSDGGFGSHGYTF; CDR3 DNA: TGTGCCAGCAGTGACGGGGGTTTCGGGTCGCATGGCTACACCTTC
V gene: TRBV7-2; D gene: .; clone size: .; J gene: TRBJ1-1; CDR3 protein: CASSSQGNGEAFF; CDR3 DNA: TGTGCCAGCAGCTCTCAGGGGAACGGTGAAGCTTTCTTT